What follows describes a single TCR beta chain. Germline lookup yields CDR1 SGHVS and CDR2 FNYEAQ. The germline V and J ends were trimmed by 5 bases and 0 bases, with 12 bases remaining between them. The length of the CDR3 is 15 residues. The data were obtained in a study of blood T cell repertoires in COVID-19. For the study at large: Spain, Italy and the United States supplied samples that represented acute and convalescent COVID-19. PBMCs, B-cell-depleted T cells, or T cells provided the cDNA or gDNA that made up the material.

Under the authors' procedure: Counts of nucleated cells, estimated from reference gene primer amplification, were obtained. Some clones are missing from TCRdb's copy, which holds only in-frame ones; the method was immunoSEQ multiplex PCR. Clone size and V and J calls were adopted from that table, with D and trimming inferred from the DNA. There are about 100,000 clones in the sample; more than 90% occur only once, and 4.5% to 6% lies in the top ten. The gene calls are TRBV7-6 and TRBJ2-3; D uncertain. The specimen sequenced was peripheral blood. The TCR sequence derives from a man in his 70s with acute or convalescent COVID-19. Here the CDR3 reads CASSTNTFSTDTQYF. DNA of the CDR3: TGTGCCAGCAGCACGAACACATTCAGCACAGATACGCAGTATTTT.